Listed below are T cell receptor beta chains from one sample, sequenced in a study of PD-L1 blockade in urothelial cancer. Sequencing used immunoSEQ multiplex PCR; TCRdb keeps in-frame clones, though not all of them. The sample lists roughly 91,000 clones; over 65% were seen once. The source material was PBMCs, sampled around atezolizumab (anti-PD-L1) treatment. All receptors come from a man aged 60-69 years with urothelial cancer. CDR3s include the opening cysteine and the closing phenylalanine or tryptophan. A D gene is named only where the DNA matches it firmly. The listing skips clone size in some rows; elsewhere it reads once, few, many or a size class.

CDR3aa: CASSFEEFHQPQHF; CDR3nt: TGTGCCAGCAGTTTTGAGGAGTTTCATCAGCCCCAGCATTTT; j_gene: TRBJ1-5; abundance: -; v_gene: TRBV28; d_gene: -
CDR3aa: CASSQSDRVQPQHF; CDR3nt: TGCGCCAGCAGCCAGTCGGACAGGGTTCAGCCCCAGCATTTT; j_gene: TRBJ1-5; abundance: -; v_gene: TRBV4-3; d_gene: TRBD1
CDR3aa: CASNRGLAAGTGELFF; CDR3nt: TGCGCCTCCAATCGGGGACTAGCAGCGGGCACCGGGGAGCTGTTTTTT; j_gene: TRBJ2-2; abundance: -; v_gene: TRBV5-1; d_gene: TRBD2
CDR3aa: CASSQLTGTTEAFF; CDR3nt: TGTGCCAGCAGTCAACTAACAGGGACGACTGAAGCTTTCTTT; j_gene: TRBJ1-1; abundance: once; v_gene: TRBV2; d_gene: -
CDR3aa: CASSSTELNTEAFF; CDR3nt: TGTGCCAGCAGTTCGACAGAACTGAACACTGAAGCTTTCTTT; j_gene: TRBJ1-1; abundance: -; v_gene: TRBV7-8; d_gene: -
CDR3aa: CASSPEVRTQETQYF; CDR3nt: TGTGCCAGCAGCCCCGAGGTCAGGACACAAGAGACCCAGTACTTC; j_gene: TRBJ2-5; abundance: -; v_gene: TRBV13; d_gene: -
CDR3aa: CASSSLDGILTEAFF; CDR3nt: TGCGCCAGCAGCTCGTTGGACGGGATCCTCACTGAAGCTTTCTTT; j_gene: TRBJ1-1; abundance: -; v_gene: TRBV5-1; d_gene: -
CDR3aa: CASSHEDSSGQFF; CDR3nt: TGTGCCAGCAGCCACGAAGACAGCTCCGGGCAGTTCTTC; j_gene: TRBJ2-1; abundance: -; v_gene: TRBV4-2; d_gene: -
CDR3aa: CASSSSYAGEQYF; CDR3nt: TGTGCCAGCAGCTCCTCGTACGCGGGTGAGCAGTACTTC; j_gene: TRBJ2-7; abundance: -; v_gene: TRBV11-3; d_gene: -
CDR3aa: CASSQTGTSRETQYF; CDR3nt: TGTGCCAGCAGCCAAACCGGGACAAGTAGGGAGACCCAGTACTTC; j_gene: TRBJ2-5; abundance: -; v_gene: TRBV6-1; d_gene: -
CDR3aa: CASSPGRAPYEQYF; CDR3nt: TGTGCCAGCTCACCGGGCCGAGCCCCCTACGAGCAGTACTTC; j_gene: TRBJ2-7; abundance: -; v_gene: TRBV18; d_gene: -
CDR3aa: CASSPTGGSPLHF; CDR3nt: TGTGCCAGCAGCCCAACCGGGGGTTCACCCCTCCACTTT; j_gene: TRBJ1-6; abundance: -; v_gene: TRBV7-3; d_gene: -
CDR3aa: CSVFSVTEAFF; CDR3nt: TGCAGCGTTTTTTCTGTCACTGAAGCTTTCTTT; j_gene: TRBJ1-1; abundance: many; v_gene: TRBV29-1; d_gene: -
CDR3aa: CAISAQGWNTEAFF; CDR3nt: TGTGCCATCAGCGCACAGGGTTGGAACACTGAAGCTTTCTTT; j_gene: TRBJ1-1; abundance: -; v_gene: TRBV10-3; d_gene: -
CDR3aa: CASSYSGQGPYEQYF; CDR3nt: TGTGCCAGCAGTTACTCGGGACAGGGCCCCTACGAGCAGTACTTC; j_gene: TRBJ2-7; abundance: once; v_gene: TRBV6-5; d_gene: TRBD1
CDR3aa: CASTRGDRSYNEQFF; CDR3nt: TGTGCCAGCACCCGGGGGGACAGGAGTTACAATGAGCAGTTCTTC; j_gene: TRBJ2-1; abundance: -; v_gene: TRBV28; d_gene: -
CDR3aa: CAWSSGTSGFEETQYF; CDR3nt: TGTGCCTGGAGTTCCGGGACTAGCGGATTCGAAGAGACCCAGTACTTC; j_gene: TRBJ2-5; abundance: -; v_gene: TRBV30; d_gene: TRBD2
CDR3aa: CASSQDHIYGYTF; CDR3nt: TGCGCCAGCAGCCAAGATCACATTTATGGCTACACCTTC; j_gene: TRBJ1-2; abundance: once; v_gene: TRBV4-1; d_gene: -
CDR3aa: CASSLKLAGDSTDTQYF; CDR3nt: TGTGCCAGCAGCTTAAAACTAGCGGGGGACAGCACAGATACGCAGTATTTT; j_gene: TRBJ2-3; abundance: -; v_gene: TRBV7-3; d_gene: TRBD2
CDR3aa: CASSQEHLFYNSPLHF; CDR3nt: TGTGCCAGCAGCCAAGAACACCTTTTCTATAATTCACCCCTCCACTTT; j_gene: TRBJ1-6; abundance: -; v_gene: TRBV4-2; d_gene: -
CDR3aa: CASSARGTEAFF; CDR3nt: TGTGCCAGCAGCGCCAGAGGCACTGAAGCTTTCTTT; j_gene: TRBJ1-1; abundance: medium-sized; v_gene: TRBV9; d_gene: -
CDR3aa: CASSSGSLRSEQFF; CDR3nt: TGTGCCAGCAGTAGCGGGTCCCTTCGTAGTGAGCAGTTCTTC; j_gene: TRBJ2-1; abundance: -; v_gene: TRBV7-3; d_gene: TRBD2
CDR3aa: CASSVDAGFYNEQFF; CDR3nt: TGTGCCAGCAGCGTTGACGCGGGCTTTTACAATGAGCAGTTCTTC; j_gene: TRBJ2-1; abundance: -; v_gene: TRBV2; d_gene: -
CDR3aa: CASSELGGPRAGELFF; CDR3nt: TGTGCCAGCAGTGAATTAGGGGGCCCCAGGGCCGGGGAGCTGTTTTTT; j_gene: TRBJ2-2; abundance: -; v_gene: TRBV2; d_gene: TRBD1
CDR3aa: CASSFNLAGLSYEQYF; CDR3nt: TGTGCCAGCAGTTTTAATCTGGCGGGTTTGTCCTACGAGCAGTACTTC; j_gene: TRBJ2-7; abundance: -; v_gene: TRBV28; d_gene: -
CDR3aa: CASSKAGGDDNYGYTF; CDR3nt: TGTGCCAGCAGCAAAGCTGGCGGGGACGATAACTATGGCTACACCTTC; j_gene: TRBJ1-2; abundance: -; v_gene: TRBV21-1; d_gene: -
CDR3aa: CASSAYSRDRGPEQYF; CDR3nt: TGTGCCAGCTCAGCATACAGCCGGGACAGGGGGCCCGAGCAGTACTTC; j_gene: TRBJ2-7; abundance: -; v_gene: TRBV18; d_gene: TRBD1
CDR3aa: CASSYRTGNSPLHF; CDR3nt: TGTGCCAGCAGTTACAGGACAGGGAATTCACCCCTCCACTTT; j_gene: TRBJ1-6; abundance: few; v_gene: TRBV6-5; d_gene: TRBD1
CDR3aa: CASSLMGSTNEKLFF; CDR3nt: TGTGCCAGCAGCTTGATGGGCTCGACTAATGAAAAACTGTTTTTT; j_gene: TRBJ1-4; abundance: -; v_gene: TRBV5-4; d_gene: -